This paragraph reports one T cell receptor beta chain. This record comes from a study of blood T cell repertoires in COVID-19. Study as a whole: Collection of acute and convalescent COVID-19 samples took place in the United States, Italy and Spain. PBMCs, B-cell-depleted T cells, or T cells were the source of the cDNA or gDNA that made up the material.

V was pared by 0 bases and J by 5 bases, with 17 bases between. The CDR3 is made up of 16 amino acids. Per germline, CDR1 SGDLS and CDR2 YYNGEE. Methods used by the authors: Amplification of reference gene primers provided the estimated nucleated cell counts. The table came from immunoSEQ multiplex PCR; TCRdb's copy has only in-frame clones and leaves some out. D and trimming come from the DNA, and the V and J calls and clone size come from that table. The profile shows over 200,000 clones, roughly 87% of them singletons. The V call is TRBV9, the J call TRBJ1-2; D remains unclear. The TCR sequence derives from a man aged 35-49 years with active or convalescent COVID-19. The specimen was peripheral blood. As DNA, the CDR3 is TGTGCCAGCAGCGTAGGGACTGGATTGAGTACTTATGGCTACACCTTC. It encodes CASSVGTGLSTYGYTF.